The clone carrying this T cell receptor (beta chain) was counted a single time. The protocol was immunoSEQ multiplex PCR, while the TCRdb copy is restricted to in-frame clones and leaves out a portion. The sample consists of 150,000 to 200,000 clones, 93% of them appearing once. CDR1 SGHNT and CDR2 YYREEE come from the germline V gene (reference sequence). V was cut by 0 bases and J by 7 bases, with 8 bases left in between. The CDR3 covers 14 residues. The source of the sample is a study of T cell responses to AZD1222 COVID-19 vaccine. The chain couples TRBV5-4 to TRBJ1-6, with no clear D. Sequenced here: peripheral blood, sampled on day 0 of AZD1222 vaccination. This TCR was sampled from an adult in good health. The DNA for the CDR3 is TGTGCCAGCAGCTTGGAACAGATGAATTCACCCCTCCACTTT. Translation: CASSLEQMNSPLHF. Variable domain in full (rest from reference TRBV5-4 and TRBJ1-6): ETGVTQSPTHLIKTRGQQVTLRCSSQSGHNTVSWYQQALGQGPQFIFQYYREEENGRGNFPPRFSGLQFPNYSSELNVNALELDDSALYLCASSLEQMNSPLHFGNGTRLTVT.